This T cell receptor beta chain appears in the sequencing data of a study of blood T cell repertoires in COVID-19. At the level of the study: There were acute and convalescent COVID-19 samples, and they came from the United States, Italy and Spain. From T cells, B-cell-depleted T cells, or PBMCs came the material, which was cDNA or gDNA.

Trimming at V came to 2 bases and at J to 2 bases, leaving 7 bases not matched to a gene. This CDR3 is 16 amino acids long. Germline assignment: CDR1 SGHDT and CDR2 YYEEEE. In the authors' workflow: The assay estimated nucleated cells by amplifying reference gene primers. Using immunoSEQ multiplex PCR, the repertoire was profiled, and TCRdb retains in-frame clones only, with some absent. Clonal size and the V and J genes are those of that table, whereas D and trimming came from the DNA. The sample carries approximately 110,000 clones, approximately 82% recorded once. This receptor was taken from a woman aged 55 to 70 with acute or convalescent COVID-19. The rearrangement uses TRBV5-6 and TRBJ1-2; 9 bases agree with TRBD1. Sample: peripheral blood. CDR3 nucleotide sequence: TGTGCCAGCAGCTTTATGGGACAGGGAGAGAACTATGGCTACACCTTC. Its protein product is CASSFMGQGENYGYTF.